The 27 T cell receptor beta chains below all came from one sample that was sequenced in a study of blood T cell repertoires in COVID-19. The repertoire was sequenced with immunoSEQ multiplex PCR; TCRdb's copy has only in-frame clones and lacks some. The sample has 55,000 to 75,000 clones; about 93% are singletons. Specimen: peripheral blood. These receptors were collected from a human donor in a cohort sampled during active COVID-19.

The chain joins TRBV10-2 to TRBJ1-1; D might be TRBD1 (6 bases). Per germline, CDR1 WSHSY and CDR2 SAAADI. Trimming pared 11 bases from V and 1 base from J, leaving 14 bases between. The CDR3 covers 13 residues. CDR3 nucleotides: TGCGCCGCGGAGGCAGGGGCGAACACTGAAGCTTTCTTT. It specifies CAAEAGANTEAFF.

The genes are TRBV6-5 and TRBJ1-1; D is uncertain. CDR3 length equals 11 residues. Germline V gene sequence: CDR1 MNHEY, CDR2 SVGAGI. With 4 bases removed from V and 7 bases from J, the gap between germline ends came to 7 bases. As DNA, the CDR3 is TGTGCCAGCAGTTCACCAGGTGAAGCTTTCTTT. It encodes CASSSPGEAFF.

The V call is TRBV9, the J call TRBJ2-5; 8 bases align to TRBD2. V was clipped by 0 bases and J by 4 bases; unmatched bases: 5. The CDR3 is made up of 15 amino acids. Germline CDR1 and CDR2: SGDLS and YYNGEE. CDR3 DNA: TGTGCCAGCAGCGTAGGTAGCGGGGCCGGAGAGACCCAGTACTTC. Translation gives CASSVGSGAGETQYF. Using reference TRBV9 and TRBJ2-5 for the parts outside the CDR3, the full variable domain is DSGVTQTPKHLITATGQRVTLRCSPRSGDLSVYWYQQSLDQGLQFLIQYYNGEERAKGNILERFSAQQFPDLHSELNLSSLELGDSALYFCASSVGSGAGETQYFGPGTRLLVL.

The V call is TRBV7-3, the J call TRBJ1-5; D not certain. The ends were cut back, 3 bases at V and 0 bases at J, with 3 bases in the middle. The length of the CDR3 is 13 residues. Germline V gives CDR1 SGHTA, CDR2 FQGTGA. CDR3 sequence: CASSFNSNQPQHF. DNA for the CDR3: TGTGCCAGCAGCTTTAATAGCAATCAGCCCCAGCATTTT.

The chain recombines TRBV6-6 with TRBJ1-6; the match to TRBD1 covers 7 bases. This CDR3 region has 16 residues. CDR1 and CDR2 (germline): MNHNY, SVGAGI (reference sequence). V trimming: 0 bases; J trimming: 12 bases; junction bases outside the gene matches: 11. Here the CDR3 reads CASSYSREGGAGPLHF. CDR3 nucleotide sequence: TGTGCCAGCAGTTACTCGAGAGAAGGGGGCGCAGGACCCCTCCACTTT.

The table lists this clone with a count of one. The J gene is TRBJ1-6, the V gene TRBV18; the match to TRBD1 covers 7 bases. V shed 3 bases, J shed 7 bases, and the junction held 15 bases outside the gene matches. Per germline, CDR1 KGHSH and CDR2 LQKENI. The CDR3 runs to 18 residues. In DNA, the CDR3 is TGTGCCAGCTCACCCTCGGCACAGGGGCCCTCTGGGAATTCACCCCTCCACTTT. Translated: CASSPSAQGPSGNSPLHF.

This chain joins TRBV4-1 and TRBJ2-7; 9 bases agree with TRBD2. This CDR3 is 17 amino acids long. CDR1 and CDR2 from the germline V gene are MGHRA and YSYEKL. V lost 3 bases and J lost 3; bases outside the gene matches: 12. This chain's CDR3 is CASSQAPGSGGFYEQYF. CDR3 DNA: TGCGCCAGCAGCCAGGCCCCCGGGAGCGGGGGGTTCTACGAGCAGTACTTC.

CDR3 DNA sequence: TGTGCCAGTAGTCCCCTCAAGACAGGGGGCAAGTATAATTCACCCCTCCACTTT. It codes for CASSPLKTGGKYNSPLHF. The chain combines TRBV19 with TRBJ1-6; TRBD1 agrees at 10 bases. The J segment lost 4 bases and the V segment lost 5 bases, leaving 11 bases of the junction unmatched. Per the germline V gene, CDR1 is LNHDA and CDR2 is SQIVND (reference sequence). The CDR3 is 18 residues long.

The chain recombines TRBV28 with TRBJ1-6; D unresolved. Looked up from germline, CDR1 is MDHEN and CDR2 is SYDVKM. Trimming cost V 6 bases and J 7 bases, with 13 bases left between them. The CDR3 runs 14 residues. The CDR3 reads CASRVRVWNSPLHF. DNA for the CDR3: TGTGCCAGCAGGGTCCGGGTTTGGAATTCACCCCTCCACTTT.

The genes are TRBV5-6 and TRBJ2-7; D not certain. Trimming took 4 bases from V and 2 from J, leaving 19 bases between them. The CDR3 has 16 residues. Germline V gene sequence: CDR1 SGHDT, CDR2 YYEEEE. Here the CDR3 reads CASSPPFGLLTYEQYF. In nucleotides, the CDR3 is TGTGCCAGCAGCCCCCCATTTGGGCTCCTCACCTACGAGCAGTACTTC.

V and J are TRBV16 and TRBJ1-3, with D perhaps TRBD1 (5 bases). Germline V CDR1 and CDR2: KGHSY, FQNENV. CDR3 length: 16 amino acids. Trimming left V 4 bases short and J 3 bases short, with 16 bases between. CDR3 loop: CASSPLGGVGGNTIYF. The DNA for the CDR3 is TGTGCCAGCAGCCCTCTAGGAGGGGTCGGTGGAAACACCATATATTTT.

The J gene is TRBJ2-6, the V gene TRBV2, with D uncertain. In germline, CDR1 is SNHLY, CDR2 FYNNEI. The CDR3 contains 16 residues. Trimming stripped 0 bases from V and 3 bases from J, with 9 bases between. The CDR3 DNA is TGTGCCAGCAGTGAAGCTCGCCACAATGGGGCCAACGTCCTGACTTTC. Its protein product is CASSEARHNGANVLTF.

V gene TRBV12-5 combines with J gene TRBJ2-7; no firm D call. Trimming shortened V by 2 bases and J by 4 bases, and 12 bases separated the two germline ends. Per the germline V gene, CDR1 is LGHNT and CDR2 is FRNRAP. The length of the CDR3 is 14 residues. This CDR3 reads CASGLLPIGYEQYF. The CDR3 DNA reads as TGTGCTAGTGGTTTGTTACCCATCGGGTACGAGCAGTACTTC.

The chain combines TRBV7-3 with TRBJ2-7; 8 bases match TRBD2. This CDR3 has 13 amino acids. The germline gives CDR1 SGHTA, CDR2 FQGTGA. J lost 6 bases, V lost 2 bases, and 3 bases had no gene match. The CDR3 DNA reads as TGTGCCAGCAGCTTAGGCGGGGGGCTCGAGCAGTACTTC. Its translation: CASSLGGGLEQYF.

The V gene is TRBV2, the J gene TRBJ1-2; D is unclear. Trimming cost V 9 bases and J 2 bases, with 16 bases left between them. The germline V gene encodes CDR1 SNHLY and CDR2 FYNNEI. The CDR3 has 14 amino acids. The CDR3 region is CARGLEGSNYGYTF. The CDR3 region has the DNA TGTGCCAGAGGGTTGGAGGGTTCAAACTATGGCTACACCTTC.

V gene TRBV7-3 combines with J gene TRBJ2-5, with 13 bases lining up with TRBD2. The germline V gene encodes CDR1 SGHTA and CDR2 FQGTGA. V was clipped by 5 bases and J by 2 bases; unmatched bases: 5. This CDR3 contains 16 residues. Here the CDR3 reads CASSPGLAGVQETQYF. The CDR3 bases are TGTGCCAGCAGCCCTGGACTAGCGGGGGTGCAAGAGACCCAGTACTTC.

The gene calls are TRBV9 and TRBJ1-2, with TRBD1 matching over 9 bases. The length of the CDR3 is 20 residues. The trim removed 7 bases at V and 4 bases at J, leaving 26 bases unmatched. Germline lookup yields CDR1 SGDLS and CDR2 YYNGEE. The CDR3 region has the DNA TGTGCCAGCTCTTCCGACCGGGACAGGGAGTACCTAGCCCCGAGCTATGGCTACACCTTC. Protein product: CASSSDRDREYLAPSYGYTF.

The chain combines TRBV11-2 with TRBJ1-6; 9 nucleotides match TRBD1. CDR1 is SGHAT, CDR2 FQNNGV, per germline. The CDR3 runs 16 residues. V shed 5 bases and J 4 bases; nucleotides not matched to a gene: 6. The CDR3: CASSRNRGPYNSPLHF. The CDR3 coding sequence is TGTGCCAGCAGCCGAAACAGGGGGCCTTATAATTCACCCCTCCACTTT. Combining the CDR3 with reference TRBV11-2 and TRBJ1-6 gives the whole variable domain EAGVAQSPRYKIIEKRQSVAFWCNPISGHATLYWYQQILGQGPKLLIQFQNNGVVDDSQLPKDRFSAERLKGVDSTLKIQPAKLEDSAVYLCASSRNRGPYNSPLHFGNGTRLTVT.

The rearrangement uses TRBV3-1 (or the pseudogene TRBV3-2) and TRBJ2-5; D may be TRBD1 (6 bases). Trimming shortened V by 4 bases and J by 2 bases, and 17 bases separated the two germline ends. Germline V gives CDR1 LGHDT, CDR2 YNNKEL (reference sequence). The CDR3 is 16 residues long. The CDR3 here is CASSRGAGQLQETQYF. CDR3 nucleotide sequence: TGTGCCAGCAGCCGGGGAGCCGGACAGCTACAAGAGACCCAGTACTTC.

CDR3 amino acids: CASGRATGTGVEQYF. The CDR3 DNA sequence: TGTGCCAGCGGCCGTGCTACCGGGACAGGGGTCGAGCAGTACTTC. The chain carries TRBV14 and TRBJ2-7, with TRBD1 matching over 10 bases. Germline CDR1 reads SGHDN; CDR2 reads FVKESK. V lost 8 bases and J lost 6; bases outside the gene matches: 13. This CDR3 has 15 amino acids.

V gene TRBV12-3 or TRBV12-4 combines with J gene TRBJ1-1; D gene ambiguous. The V gene lost 5 bases and the J gene lost 2 bases, with 9 bases spanning the gap. The CDR3 runs 13 residues. CDR3 residues: CASSIQLNTEAFF. The DNA for the CDR3 is TGTGCCAGCAGTATACAGCTTAACACTGAAGCTTTCTTT.

This clone was seen a single time. The chain links TRBV3-1 (or the pseudogene TRBV3-2) to TRBJ1-6, with D tentatively TRBD1 (5 bases). This CDR3 is built from 15 residues. In germline, CDR1 is LGHDT, CDR2 YNNKEL (reference sequence). Trimming took off 0 bases at V and 11 bases at J, with 14 bases between the two ends. The CDR3 spells CASSQELNRRPPLHF. CDR3 nucleotides: TGTGCCAGCAGCCAAGAACTAAACAGGCGTCCACCCCTCCACTTT.

The rearrangement uses TRBV27 and TRBJ1-5; 9 bases align to TRBD1. Trimming cost V 0 bases and J 1 base; bases outside gene matches: 7. Germline V gives CDR1 MNHEY, CDR2 SMNVEV (reference sequence). The CDR3 has 18 residues. Here the CDR3 reads CASSLSWDRVVSNQPQHF. CDR3 nucleotide sequence: TGTGCCAGCAGTTTATCTTGGGACAGGGTTGTGAGCAATCAGCCCCAGCATTTT.

The gene calls are TRBV6-5 and TRBJ2-7; a possible D gene is TRBD1 (6 bases). This CDR3 is built from 13 residues. Germline V gene data show CDR1 as MNHEY and CDR2 as SVGAGI. V lost 6 bases and J 2 bases, leaving 11 bases between the germline ends. The CDR3 DNA is TGTGCCAGCAGCCCACAGGGTCCCTACGAGCAGTACTTC. Amino acid sequence: CASSPQGPYEQYF.

The chain recombines TRBV5-8 with TRBJ1-6, with TRBD1 matching over 9 bases. Unmatched junction bases numbered 9, after V lost 4 bases and J lost 7 bases. CDR1 and CDR2 (germline): SGHTS, YDEGEE. The CDR3 has 16 residues. CDR3 sequence reads: CASSRRLGQGNSPLHF. In DNA, the CDR3 is TGTGCCAGCAGCCGGCGATTAGGACAGGGGAATTCACCCCTCCACTTT.

The chain links TRBV28 to TRBJ2-7, with 9 bases that match TRBD1. After removal of 7 bases from V and 2 bases from J, the junction contained 9 bases not matched to a gene. This CDR3 comprises 15 residues. Germline V CDR1 and CDR2: MDHEN, SYDVKM. The CDR3 coding sequence is TGTGCCAGCACTTGGGGGACAGGGTCTCCCTACGAGCAGTACTTC. It yields the protein CASTWGTGSPYEQYF.

This rearrangement joins TRBV5-1 to TRBJ2-1, with a tentative D call TRBD1 (7 bases). This CDR3 region has 18 residues. V dropped 3 bases and J dropped 7 bases, with 26 bases sitting between them. The germline gives CDR1 SGHRS, CDR2 YFSETQ. The DNA of the CDR3 is TGCGCCAGCAGCTACAAAAATCCGACAGGGTATCGGGGGAATGAGCAGTTCTTC. Translation: CASSYKNPTGYRGNEQFF.